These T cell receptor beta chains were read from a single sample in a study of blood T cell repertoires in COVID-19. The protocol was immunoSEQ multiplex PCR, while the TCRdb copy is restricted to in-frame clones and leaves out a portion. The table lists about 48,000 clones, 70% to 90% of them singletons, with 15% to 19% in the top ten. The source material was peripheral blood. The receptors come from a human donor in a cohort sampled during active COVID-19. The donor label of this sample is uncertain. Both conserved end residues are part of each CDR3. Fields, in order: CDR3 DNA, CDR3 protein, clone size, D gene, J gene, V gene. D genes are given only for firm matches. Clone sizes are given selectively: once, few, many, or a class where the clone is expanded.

cdr3_nt: TGTGCCAGCAACCCGTCGGGACAGGGCATATCCTACGAGCAGTACTTC
cdr3_aa: CASNPSGQGISYEQYF
clone_size: -
d_call: TRBD1
j_call: TRBJ2-7
v_call: TRBV7-4

cdr3_nt: TGCGCCAGCAGCCCTACAGGGGGGGGGAACGAGCAGTACTTC
cdr3_aa: CASSPTGGGNEQYF
clone_size: -
d_call: -
j_call: TRBJ2-7
v_call: TRBV5-1

cdr3_nt: TGTGCCAGCAGTCCGGGACAGATCTACGAGCAGTACTTC
cdr3_aa: CASSPGQIYEQYF
clone_size: -
d_call: TRBD1
j_call: TRBJ2-7
v_call: TRBV6-5

cdr3_nt: TGTGCTAGTGGTTTGGCACAGGGGCAAGAGACCCAGTACTTC
cdr3_aa: CASGLAQGQETQYF
clone_size: -
d_call: TRBD1
j_call: TRBJ2-5
v_call: TRBV12-5

cdr3_nt: TGTGCCAGCAGCTGGTCGGGGACTAGCTTCCTTTCGGGGCAGTACTTC
cdr3_aa: CASSWSGTSFLSGQYF
clone_size: -
d_call: TRBD2
j_call: TRBJ2-7
v_call: TRBV5-6

cdr3_nt: TGTGCCAGTAGTTCGGGGTCAACCATGAGCTCCTATAATTCACCCCTCCACTTT
cdr3_aa: CASSSGSTMSSYNSPLHF
clone_size: once
d_call: -
j_call: TRBJ1-6
v_call: TRBV19

cdr3_nt: TGTGCCAGCAGCCCCCCGGGACAGTCCCTCGATACGCAGTATTTT
cdr3_aa: CASSPPGQSLDTQYF
clone_size: -
d_call: TRBD1
j_call: TRBJ2-3
v_call: TRBV7-6

cdr3_nt: TGTGCCAGCAGTGAGCCGCCGGGGACAGCCTTATATGGCTACACCTTC
cdr3_aa: CASSEPPGTALYGYTF
clone_size: -
d_call: TRBD1
j_call: TRBJ1-2
v_call: TRBV6-1

cdr3_nt: TGCGCCAGCAGCTTGGGTCTAGCGGGCCTCACCGGGGAGCTGTTTTTT
cdr3_aa: CASSLGLAGLTGELFF
clone_size: -
d_call: TRBD2
j_call: TRBJ2-2
v_call: TRBV5-1

cdr3_nt: TGCAGCGTTGACCACCCCCAGGGGACAGATACGCAGTATTTT
cdr3_aa: CSVDHPQGTDTQYF
clone_size: -
d_call: -
j_call: TRBJ2-3
v_call: TRBV29-1

cdr3_nt: TGCAGTGCCCCAGGGGGGACCCAGTACTTC
cdr3_aa: CSAPGGTQYF
clone_size: -
d_call: TRBD1
j_call: TRBJ2-5
v_call: TRBV20-1

cdr3_nt: TGCGCCAGCAGACCAGACAGGGGAAGTCACACCTTC
cdr3_aa: CASRPDRGSHTF
clone_size: -
d_call: TRBD1
j_call: TRBJ1-2
v_call: TRBV5-1

cdr3_nt: TGTGCCAGCAGCAAAGCAGCCGGGACTAGAGCCCAAGAGACCCAGTACTTC
cdr3_aa: CASSKAAGTRAQETQYF
clone_size: -
d_call: -
j_call: TRBJ2-5
v_call: TRBV21-1

cdr3_nt: TGTGCCAGCGGCAGGGACAGCTTGGGAACCTACGAGCAGTACTTC
cdr3_aa: CASGRDSLGTYEQYF
clone_size: -
d_call: TRBD1
j_call: TRBJ2-7
v_call: TRBV2

cdr3_nt: TGTGCCAGTAAATCAGGGCCAGGTTCTTTCTATGGCTACACCTTC
cdr3_aa: CASKSGPGSFYGYTF
clone_size: -
d_call: -
j_call: TRBJ1-2
v_call: TRBV19

cdr3_nt: TGTGCCAGCAGCTCCCGACAGGGACCCGACTACGAGCAGTACTTC
cdr3_aa: CASSSRQGPDYEQYF
clone_size: -
d_call: TRBD1
j_call: TRBJ2-7
v_call: TRBV7-2

cdr3_nt: TGTGCCAGCAGTTACTCCGGGACTAGCGGCACAGATACGCAGTATTTT
cdr3_aa: CASSYSGTSGTDTQYF
clone_size: -
d_call: TRBD2
j_call: TRBJ2-3
v_call: TRBV6-5

cdr3_nt: TGTGCCAGCAGCTTGGCAGGGGAGCAGTACTTC
cdr3_aa: CASSLAGEQYF
clone_size: -
d_call: -
j_call: TRBJ2-7
v_call: TRBV5-4

cdr3_nt: TGTGCCAGCAGTTACTCCGATGGACAGGCCAAAGGACTTGGCTACACCTTC
cdr3_aa: CASSYSDGQAKGLGYTF
clone_size: once
d_call: TRBD1
j_call: TRBJ1-2
v_call: TRBV6-2/TRBV6-3

cdr3_nt: TGTGCCAGCAGCTTTAACAGGGAAAATGGAGCTTTCTTT
cdr3_aa: CASSFNRENGAFF
clone_size: -
d_call: -
j_call: TRBJ1-1
v_call: TRBV5-5

cdr3_nt: TGTGCCAGCAGCTCCGGGACTCGCTCTGGGGCCAACGTCCTGACTTTC
cdr3_aa: CASSSGTRSGANVLTF
clone_size: -
d_call: -
j_call: TRBJ2-6
v_call: TRBV5-4

cdr3_nt: TGTGCCAGCGTCGACAGGGGAGTCCGCTCACCCCTCCACTTT
cdr3_aa: CASVDRGVRSPLHF
clone_size: -
d_call: TRBD1
j_call: TRBJ1-6
v_call: TRBV6-6

cdr3_nt: TGCGCCAGCAGCCAGCTAGCGGGGGGCGCAGATACGCAGTATTTT
cdr3_aa: CASSQLAGGADTQYF
clone_size: -
d_call: TRBD2
j_call: TRBJ2-3
v_call: TRBV5-1

cdr3_nt: TGTGCCAGCAGCCCCACCGGGACAGGGACAGGCTACGAGCAGTACTTC
cdr3_aa: CASSPTGTGTGYEQYF
clone_size: once
d_call: TRBD1
j_call: TRBJ2-7
v_call: TRBV27

cdr3_nt: TGTGCCAGCAGCTCGGGGACAGGGGGCGCGGGGCAGTACTTC
cdr3_aa: CASSSGTGGAGQYF
clone_size: -
d_call: TRBD1
j_call: TRBJ2-7
v_call: TRBV7-2

cdr3_nt: TGTGCCAGCAGTCCAGGTACGGACTATGGCTACACCTTC
cdr3_aa: CASSPGTDYGYTF
clone_size: few
d_call: -
j_call: TRBJ1-2
v_call: TRBV12-3/TRBV12-4

cdr3_nt: TGTGCCAGCAGTGTTATTTTCGATGAGCAGTTCTTC
cdr3_aa: CASSVIFDEQFF
clone_size: -
d_call: -
j_call: TRBJ2-1
v_call: TRBV28

cdr3_nt: TGTGCCAGCAGTTACGGGGACAGTCAAGAGACCCAGTACTTC
cdr3_aa: CASSYGDSQETQYF
clone_size: -
d_call: TRBD1
j_call: TRBJ2-5
v_call: TRBV6-2/TRBV6-3

cdr3_nt: TGCGCCAGCAGCCAACCAACAGGGAACGGCTCCTACGAGCAGTACTTC
cdr3_aa: CASSQPTGNGSYEQYF
clone_size: -
d_call: -
j_call: TRBJ2-7
v_call: TRBV4-1

cdr3_nt: TGTGCCAGTAGTATTGAAGACAGGGGCAACACCGGGGAGCTGTTTTTT
cdr3_aa: CASSIEDRGNTGELFF
clone_size: -
d_call: TRBD1
j_call: TRBJ2-2
v_call: TRBV19

cdr3_nt: TGTGCCAGCAGTTACTCGGCGGGGAGCTCCTACGAGCAGTACTTC
cdr3_aa: CASSYSAGSSYEQYF
clone_size: few
d_call: -
j_call: TRBJ2-7
v_call: TRBV6-2/TRBV6-3

cdr3_nt: TGTGCCAGTAGTACCCGGACAGGGCGGGGCACCGGGGAGCTGTTTTTT
cdr3_aa: CASSTRTGRGTGELFF
clone_size: few
d_call: TRBD1
j_call: TRBJ2-2
v_call: TRBV19

cdr3_nt: TGTGCCAGCAGTTCGTACCAAGAGACCCAGTACTTC
cdr3_aa: CASSSYQETQYF
clone_size: -
d_call: -
j_call: TRBJ2-5
v_call: TRBV11-2

cdr3_nt: TGTGCCAGCAGCAGGGACACCCGTAATTCACCCCTCCACTTT
cdr3_aa: CASSRDTRNSPLHF
clone_size: -
d_call: -
j_call: TRBJ1-6
v_call: TRBV5-4

cdr3_nt: TGTGCCAGCAGCTTCGGGACAGGGAATTACGAGCAGTACTTC
cdr3_aa: CASSFGTGNYEQYF
clone_size: -
d_call: TRBD1
j_call: TRBJ2-7
v_call: TRBV7-2

cdr3_nt: TGCGCCAGCAGCCTCGGACTAGCGCGGTCATCCGGGGAGCTGTTTTTT
cdr3_aa: CASSLGLARSSGELFF
clone_size: -
d_call: TRBD2
j_call: TRBJ2-2
v_call: TRBV4-1

cdr3_nt: TGTGCCAGCAGCTTGGCAGCCCTAGCGGGGAGCACAGATACGCAGTATTTT
cdr3_aa: CASSLAALAGSTDTQYF
clone_size: -
d_call: TRBD2
j_call: TRBJ2-3
v_call: TRBV5-5

cdr3_nt: TGTGCCAGCAGCTTAACTGTGGTCCACGAGCAGTACTTC
cdr3_aa: CASSLTVVHEQYF
clone_size: -
d_call: -
j_call: TRBJ2-7
v_call: TRBV11-2

cdr3_nt: TGCGCCAGCAGCCAAGGGGGAGAAAATACAGTCTCCAACCGCAATCAGCCCCAGCATTTT
cdr3_aa: CASSQGGENTVSNRNQPQHF
clone_size: -
d_call: -
j_call: TRBJ1-5
v_call: TRBV4-1

cdr3_nt: TGTGCCAGCAGCCCCAGGGGAAGGGTGGACGAGCAGTACTTC
cdr3_aa: CASSPRGRVDEQYF
clone_size: -
d_call: -
j_call: TRBJ2-7
v_call: TRBV7-3

cdr3_nt: TGTGCCAGCAGCCAAGAGATTAGCGGGGGGGCCGGAGAGACCCAGTACTTC
cdr3_aa: CASSQEISGGAGETQYF
clone_size: -
d_call: TRBD2
j_call: TRBJ2-5
v_call: TRBV4-2

cdr3_nt: TGTGCCAGTAGTATGGGGGGGACAGGGATGGATACGCAGTATTTT
cdr3_aa: CASSMGGTGMDTQYF
clone_size: -
d_call: TRBD1
j_call: TRBJ2-3
v_call: TRBV19

cdr3_nt: TGCGCCAGCAGCCAAGAACTGGGAACAGGGGCTACAATGAACACTGAAGCTTTCTTT
cdr3_aa: CASSQELGTGATMNTEAFF
clone_size: -
d_call: TRBD1
j_call: TRBJ1-1
v_call: TRBV4-1

cdr3_nt: TGTGCCAGCAGCCCGAGCGGAACCTCCTACAATGAGCAGTTCTTC
cdr3_aa: CASSPSGTSYNEQFF
clone_size: -
d_call: -
j_call: TRBJ2-1
v_call: TRBV6-6